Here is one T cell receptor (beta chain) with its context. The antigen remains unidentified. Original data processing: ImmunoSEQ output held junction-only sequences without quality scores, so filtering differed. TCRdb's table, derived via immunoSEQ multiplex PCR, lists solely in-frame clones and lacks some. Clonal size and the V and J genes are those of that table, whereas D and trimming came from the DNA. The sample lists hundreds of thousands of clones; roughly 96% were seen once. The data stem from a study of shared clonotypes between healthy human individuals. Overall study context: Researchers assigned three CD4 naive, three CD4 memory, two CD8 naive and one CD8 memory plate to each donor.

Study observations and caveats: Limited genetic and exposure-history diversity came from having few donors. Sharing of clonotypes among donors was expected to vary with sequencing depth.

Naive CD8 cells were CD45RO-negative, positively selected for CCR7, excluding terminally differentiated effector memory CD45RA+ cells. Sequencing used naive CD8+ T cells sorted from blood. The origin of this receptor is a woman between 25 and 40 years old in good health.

CDR3 sequence reads: CARDGDSNTQYF. CDR3 bases: TGTGCCAGGGACGGGGACTCGAATACGCAGTATTTT. The chain carries TRBV7-9 and TRBJ2-3; D perhaps matches TRBD2 (6 bases). The germline CDR1 and CDR2 sequences are SEHNR and FQNEAQ (reference sequence). V dropped 9 bases and J dropped 7 bases, with 14 bases sitting between them. This CDR3 region has 12 residues.